A single T cell receptor (beta chain) is shown here with its context. Its matching antigen is unknown. The data originate from a study of T cells in Graves' hyperthyroidism and ophthalmopathy. General study points: In the blood, most expanded thyroid clonotypes above 0.001 appeared as well.

The CDR3 is 17 amino acids. Per the germline V gene, CDR1 is MGHRA and CDR2 is YSYEKL. V shed 1 base and J shed 2 bases, with 12 bases lying between them. Graves' hyperthyroidism was deemed stable given no ophthalmopathy progression within 18 months. Patients were excluded for uncontrolled infection, other autoimmune disease, pregnancy or lactation. Using approximately 10 ml of fresh peripheral blood, PBMCs were prepared. Amplification yielded TCR beta CDR3 regions, with RNA transcripts as the source. TCR CDR3 regions were first amplified by RT-PCR with HTBI primers. TCRdb analysed the multiplex PCR reads with MiXCR anew, one entry per CDR3 protein. The sample has some 500,000 distinct CDR3 sequences, approximately 15% seen once.

The material sequenced was blood. This TCR derives from a woman aged 18-29 years with Graves' hyperthyroidism. This sequence joins TRBV4-1 and TRBJ2-6, with D unresolved. This CDR3 is CASSQARLVAGANVLTF. The CDR3 DNA follows: TGCGCCAGCAGCCAAGCTCGGCTAGTTGCTGGGGCCAACGTCCTGACTTTC.